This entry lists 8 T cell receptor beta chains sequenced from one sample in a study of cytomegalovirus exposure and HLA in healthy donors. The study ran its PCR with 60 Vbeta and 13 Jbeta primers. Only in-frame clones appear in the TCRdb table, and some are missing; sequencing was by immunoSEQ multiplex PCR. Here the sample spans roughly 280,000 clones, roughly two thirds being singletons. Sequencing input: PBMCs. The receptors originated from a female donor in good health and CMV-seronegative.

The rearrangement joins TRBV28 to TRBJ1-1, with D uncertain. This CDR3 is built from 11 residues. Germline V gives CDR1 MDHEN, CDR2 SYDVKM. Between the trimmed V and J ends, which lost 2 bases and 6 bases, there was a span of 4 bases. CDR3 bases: TGTGCCAGCAGTTTAACGGCTGAAGCTTTCTTT. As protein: CASSLTAEAFF.

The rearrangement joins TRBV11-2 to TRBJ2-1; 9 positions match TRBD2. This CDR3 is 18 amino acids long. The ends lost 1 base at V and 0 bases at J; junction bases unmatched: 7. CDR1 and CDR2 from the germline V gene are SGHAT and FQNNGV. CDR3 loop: CASSLVLIAGASYNEQFF. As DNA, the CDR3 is TGTGCCAGCAGCTTAGTCCTTATAGCGGGAGCCTCCTACAATGAGCAGTTCTTC.

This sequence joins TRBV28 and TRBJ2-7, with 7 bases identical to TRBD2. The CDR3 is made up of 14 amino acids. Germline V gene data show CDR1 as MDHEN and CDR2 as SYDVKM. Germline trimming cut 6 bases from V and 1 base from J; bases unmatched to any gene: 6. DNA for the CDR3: TGTGCCAGCAGATCGACGGGACTATCCTACGAGCAGTACTTC. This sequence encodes CASRSTGLSYEQYF.

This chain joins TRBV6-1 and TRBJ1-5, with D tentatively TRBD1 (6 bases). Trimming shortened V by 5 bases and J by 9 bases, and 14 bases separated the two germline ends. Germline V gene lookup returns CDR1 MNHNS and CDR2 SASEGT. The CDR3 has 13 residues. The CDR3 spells CASSRTALWPQHF. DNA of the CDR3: TGTGCCAGCAGTAGGACAGCCTTATGGCCCCAGCATTTT.

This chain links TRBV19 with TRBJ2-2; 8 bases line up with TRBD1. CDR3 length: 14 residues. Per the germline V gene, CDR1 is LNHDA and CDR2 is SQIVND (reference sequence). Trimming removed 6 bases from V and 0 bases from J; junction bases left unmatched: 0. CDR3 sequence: CASRDRANTGELFF. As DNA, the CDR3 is TGTGCCAGTAGGGACAGGGCGAACACCGGGGAGCTGTTTTTT.

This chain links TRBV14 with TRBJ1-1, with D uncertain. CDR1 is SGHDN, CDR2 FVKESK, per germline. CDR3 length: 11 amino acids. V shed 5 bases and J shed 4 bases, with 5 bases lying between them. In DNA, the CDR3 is TGTGCCAGCAGCGGCGGCACTGAAGCTTTCTTT. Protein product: CASSGGTEAFF.

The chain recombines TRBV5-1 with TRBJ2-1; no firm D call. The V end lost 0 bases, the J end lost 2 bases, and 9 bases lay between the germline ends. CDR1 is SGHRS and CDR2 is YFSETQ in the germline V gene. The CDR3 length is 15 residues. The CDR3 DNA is TGCGCCAGCAGCTTGGGGGTTAGCCCCTACAATGAGCAGTTCTTC. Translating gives CASSLGVSPYNEQFF.

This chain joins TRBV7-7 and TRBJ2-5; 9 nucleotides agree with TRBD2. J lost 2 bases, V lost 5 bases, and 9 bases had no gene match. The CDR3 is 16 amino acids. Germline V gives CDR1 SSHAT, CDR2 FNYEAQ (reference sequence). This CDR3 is CASSPVTSGLQETQYF. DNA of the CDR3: TGTGCCAGCAGCCCGGTCACTAGCGGGCTGCAAGAGACCCAGTACTTC.